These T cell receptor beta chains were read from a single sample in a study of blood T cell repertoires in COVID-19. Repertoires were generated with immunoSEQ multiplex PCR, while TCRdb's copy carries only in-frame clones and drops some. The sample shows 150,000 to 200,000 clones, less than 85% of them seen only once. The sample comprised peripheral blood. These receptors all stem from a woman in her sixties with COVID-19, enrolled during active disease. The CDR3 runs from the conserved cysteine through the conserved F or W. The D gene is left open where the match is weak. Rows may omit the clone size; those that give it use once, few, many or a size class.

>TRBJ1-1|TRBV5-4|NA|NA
TGTGCCAGCAGCTACCCAGGGGTTAACACTGAAGCTTTCTTT
CASSYPGVNTEAFF
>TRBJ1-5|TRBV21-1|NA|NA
TGTGCCAGCAGCGCCCGGGACAGGGGGCATCAGCCCCAGCATTTT
CASSARDRGHQPQHF
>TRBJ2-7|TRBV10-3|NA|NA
TGTGCCATCATGCCCGACAGGCGAGCCTTTGCTCAGCAGTACTTC
CAIMPDRRAFAQQYF
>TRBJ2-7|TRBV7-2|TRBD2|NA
TGTGCCAGCAGCCCCCGCGGGGGGGTAGCGGTGCCCTACGAGCAGTACTTC
CASSPRGGVAVPYEQYF
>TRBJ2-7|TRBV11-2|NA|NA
TGTGCCAGCAGCTTAGACCTCTCCTACGAGCAGTACTTC
CASSLDLSYEQYF
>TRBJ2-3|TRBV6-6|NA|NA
TGTGCCAGCATCCTCGACTATTCTAGCACAGATACGCAGTATTTT
CASILDYSSTDTQYF
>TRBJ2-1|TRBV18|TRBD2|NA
TGTGCCAGCTTTCAAATTGCGGGAGAGGTTTCTGAGCAGTTCTTC
CASFQIAGEVSEQFF
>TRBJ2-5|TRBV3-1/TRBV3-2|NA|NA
TGTGCCAGCAGCCAAGAGCTAGCCCTGCAAGGGGAGACCCAGTACTTC
CASSQELALQGETQYF
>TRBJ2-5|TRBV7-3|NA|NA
TGTGCCAGCAGCCTCACTAGAGTAGAGACCCAGTACTTC
CASSLTRVETQYF
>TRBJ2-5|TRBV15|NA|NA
TGTGCCACCAGCAGAGAAAAGGGAGCTAGATATTACTTC
CATSREKGARYYF
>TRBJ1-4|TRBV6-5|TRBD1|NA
TGTGCCAGCAGAGCTCAAGGGGGCTCTAATGAAAAACTGTTTTTT
CASRAQGGSNEKLFF
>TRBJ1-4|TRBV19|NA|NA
TGTGCCAGTAGTATACGCGGGGAGGAACTGTTTTTT
CASSIRGEELFF
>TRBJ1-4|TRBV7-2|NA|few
TGTGCCAGCAGCTTAGCAATACATAATGAAAAACTGTTTTTT
CASSLAIHNEKLFF
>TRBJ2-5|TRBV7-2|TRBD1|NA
TGTGCCAGCAGCTTAGGGACAGGGGAAGGAGAGACCCAGTACTTC
CASSLGTGEGETQYF
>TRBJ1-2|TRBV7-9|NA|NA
TGTGCCAGCAGCTTAGATGTGGGCGGCTACACCTTC
CASSLDVGGYTF